The T cell receptor (beta chain) described here comes from a study of blood T cell repertoires in COVID-19. As for the study in general: Samples of COVID-19 (acute and convalescent) were obtained from the United States, Italy and Spain.

Looked up from germline, CDR1 is SEHNR and CDR2 is FQNEAQ (reference sequence). This CDR3 has 12 residues. The ends lost 5 bases at V and 4 bases at J; junction bases unmatched: 1. Original processing methods: Estimated nucleated cell counts came from reference gene primer amplification. Profiling relied on immunoSEQ multiplex PCR, and the TCRdb table lists in-frame clones only, not all of them. V and J calls and clone size are copied from that table; D and trimming were computed from the DNA. The table has over 200,000 clones, approximately 85% seen once. Participants came from some 23 US areas, aged about 18 to 89 years. The study counted Cohort 3 donors as recovered given two negative PCRs, clearance, or symptom resolution.

The sample taken for sequencing was PBMCs or T cells enriched from blood (not recorded which). The chain is built from TRBV7-9 and TRBJ1-1, with TRBD1 identical over 7 bases. The TCR sequence derives from a woman aged 45 to 65 who had recovered from COVID-19. CDR3 sequence: CASSQGVTEAFF. CDR3 nucleotide sequence: TGTGCCAGCAGCCAGGGGGTCACTGAAGCTTTCTTT.